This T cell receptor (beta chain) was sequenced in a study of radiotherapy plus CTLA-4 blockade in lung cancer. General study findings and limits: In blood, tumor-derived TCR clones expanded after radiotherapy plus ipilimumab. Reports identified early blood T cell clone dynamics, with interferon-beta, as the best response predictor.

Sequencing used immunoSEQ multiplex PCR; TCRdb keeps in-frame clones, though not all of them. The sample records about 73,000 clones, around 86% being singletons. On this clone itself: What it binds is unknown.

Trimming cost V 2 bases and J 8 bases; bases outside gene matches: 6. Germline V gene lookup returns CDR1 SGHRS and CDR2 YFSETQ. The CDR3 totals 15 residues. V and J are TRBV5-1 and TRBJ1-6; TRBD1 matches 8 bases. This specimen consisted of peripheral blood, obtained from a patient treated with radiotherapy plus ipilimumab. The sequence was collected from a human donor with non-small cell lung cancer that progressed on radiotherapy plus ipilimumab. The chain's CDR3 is CASSFGQGGDSPLHF. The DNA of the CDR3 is TGCGCCAGCAGCTTCGGACAGGGTGGGGATTCACCCCTCCACTTT.